This TCR beta chain derives from a study of blood T cell repertoires in COVID-19. At the level of the study: From the United States, Italy and Spain came samples of acute and convalescent COVID-19. From T cells, B-cell-depleted T cells, or PBMCs came the material, which was cDNA or gDNA.

The V gene lost 6 bases and the J gene lost 2 bases, with 12 bases spanning the gap. Germline values: CDR1 SQVTM, CDR2 ANQGSEA. The CDR3 loop spans 13 amino acids. Original processing methods: Counts of nucleated cells, estimated from reference gene primer amplification, were obtained. Assay: immunoSEQ multiplex PCR; the TCRdb copy retains only in-frame clones and omits some. D and trimming were read from the DNA, whereas the V and J calls and clone size are those reported in that table. Among about 42,000 clones listed, around four fifths were seen once. This sequence joins TRBV29-1 and TRBJ2-3, with D maybe TRBD2 (5 bases). Sequencing was performed on peripheral blood. The receptor was isolated from a man aged 50 to 59 with active COVID-19. CDR3 DNA: TGCAGCGTGACACCGGGGTCCACAGATACGCAGTATTTT. Translation: CSVTPGSTDTQYF.